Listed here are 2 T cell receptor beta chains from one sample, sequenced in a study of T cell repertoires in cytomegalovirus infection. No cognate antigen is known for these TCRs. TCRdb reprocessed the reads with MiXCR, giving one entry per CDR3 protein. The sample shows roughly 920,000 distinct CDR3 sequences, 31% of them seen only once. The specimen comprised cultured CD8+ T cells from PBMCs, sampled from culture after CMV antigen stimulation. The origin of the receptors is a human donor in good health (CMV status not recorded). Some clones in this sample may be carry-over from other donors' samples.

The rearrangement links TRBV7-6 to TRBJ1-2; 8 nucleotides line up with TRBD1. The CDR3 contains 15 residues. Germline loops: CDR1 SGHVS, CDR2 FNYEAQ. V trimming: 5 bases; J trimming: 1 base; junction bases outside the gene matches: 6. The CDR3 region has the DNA TGTGCCAGCAGCGAGAGGACAGGGCTTAACTATGGCTACACCTTC. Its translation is CASSERTGLNYGYTF.

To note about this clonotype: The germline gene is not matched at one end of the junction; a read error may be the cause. The CDR3 DNA follows: TGTGCCAGTAGCTTAGCTCCGGGCAGGGGAGTCACTGAAGCTTTCTTT. As protein: CASSLAPGRGVTEAFF. The V gene is TRBV7-6, the J gene TRBJ1-1; possible D gene TRBD1, 6 bases. Germline CDR1 reads SGHVS; CDR2 reads FNYEAQ. This CDR3 comprises 16 residues.